This T cell receptor beta chain was found in a study of cytomegalovirus exposure and HLA in healthy donors. Across the study: A data release that came early held roughly 80 million unique TCRs from HLA-typed donors.

Trimming took off 4 bases at V and 1 base at J, with 20 bases between the two ends. This CDR3 has 16 amino acids. In germline, CDR1 is GTSNPN, CDR2 SVGIG (reference sequence). Vbeta (60) and Jbeta (13) primers were used in the PCR. Here immunoSEQ multiplex PCR was the method, and the copy in TCRdb shows in-frame clones only, minus some. The table has more than 85,000 clones, 78% seen once; the top ten hold under 1.5%. This chain links TRBV30 with TRBJ2-7; D might be TRBD1 (6 bases). The origin of this receptor is a man younger than 45 in good health and CMV-seronegative. The sequencing input was PBMCs. CDR3 loop: CAWTYKPGQKSYEQYF. The DNA for the CDR3 is TGTGCCTGGACCTACAAACCGGGACAAAAGTCCTACGAGCAGTACTTC.